Below are 2 T cell receptor beta chains sequenced from a single sample in a study of vaccination effects on CD4 cells after COVID-19. The antigens of these receptors remain unknown. The protocol was immunoSEQ multiplex PCR, while the TCRdb copy is restricted to in-frame clones and leaves out a portion. The data contain tens of thousands of clones, around 74% of them singletons. Using viral peptide pools, the ViraFEST assay grew out antigen-specific CD4+ T cells prior to sequencing. The culture ran for less than 12 days, and then CD4+ T cells were isolated. Neither prior SARS-CoV-2 infection nor positive nucleocapsid antibodies were present in the vaccine recipients. The specimen comprised CD4+ T cells from PBMCs cultured with HCoV-NL63 spike peptides, sampled before COVID-19 vaccination. The receptors come from a human donor who received a COVID-19 vaccine.

The V call is TRBV11-3, the J call TRBJ2-3; the D gene could be TRBD1 or TRBD2 (6 bases each). The CDR3 sequence is 16 residues long. Trimming cost V 4 bases and J 1 base, with 15 bases left between them. Germline CDR1 and CDR2: SGHNT and YENEEA. CDR3 sequence reads: CASSSGASPGTDTQYF. Written as DNA, the CDR3 is TGTGCCAGCAGCTCGGGGGCCTCTCCCGGCACAGATACGCAGTATTTT.

V gene TRBV28 combines with J gene TRBJ2-7, with D hard to call. The CDR3 is 13 amino acids. Germline V gene data show CDR1 as MDHEN and CDR2 as SYDVKM. The germline V and J ends were trimmed by 8 bases and 1 base, with 12 bases remaining between them. For the CDR3, the DNA is TGTGCCAGCCACGGGCACGGATCCTACGAGCAGTACTTC. Amino acid sequence: CASHGHGSYEQYF.